This T cell receptor (beta chain) was identified during a study of OX40 agonist ivuxolimab in advanced cancers. Notes on the research overall: The costimulatory receptor OX40 (CD134) was targeted by ivuxolimab, a fully human IgG2 agonistic monoclonal antibody. The point of sequencing TCRbeta in the periphery was to test whether ivuxolimab changed TCR sequence diversity and drove clonal T-cell expansion. The monotherapy dose-escalation portion (N of about 49 patients) of the phase I ivuxolimab trial is reported in the paper. The dose-escalation cohort was around 83% male with a mean age of about 58 years, ranging from roughly 23 to 90. Intravenous ivuxolimab was administered to patients every 2 weeks at six dose levels: 0.01, 0.1, 0.3, 1.5, 3 and 10 mg/kg. Partial responses were achieved by three dose-escalation patients, of whom one had hepatocellular carcinoma and two had cutaneous melanoma. Patients were allowed to have had prior anti-PD-1, anti-PD-L1 or anti-CTLA-4 therapy, and more than 30% of the dose-escalation patients had previously received checkpoint inhibitors. Of the approximately 54 patients in dose escalation, some 20 had hepatocellular carcinoma, some 15 had melanoma, 9 had renal cell carcinoma and 9 had head and neck cancer. Study-wide findings and limitations: In the 0.1-3.0 mg/kg groups, partial responders were among the patients with the lowest normalized peripheral clonal expansion, particularly in CD8+ T cells. Low levels of normalized T-cell clonal expansion were also seen in some patients who did not respond. After ivuxolimab, more expanded clones were found on average in CD8+ T cells than in CD4+ T cells. The antigen specificity of the peripheral T cells that underwent clonal expansion was not determined. At doses of 0.1 to 3.0 mg/kg, clonal expansion of both CD4+ and CD8+ blood T cells was observed from baseline to week 6.

About this clone itself: What this receptor recognizes is not known. The sample holds no much larger clone one base away, and base qualities are not on file.

Genomic DNA was extracted from sorted cells for sequencing of the TCRbeta CDR3 region. The immunoSEQ Assay was used for sequencing of TCRbeta CDR3 regions. TCRdb limited this immuneACCESS table to in-frame rearrangements with V and J called. A share of clones is missing; checked studies link under half to unresolved V genes, and the rest is unexplained. The sample contains under 20,000 clones, roughly 90% of them found a single time. Jointly, the top ten make up more than 10% of the sample. The trial excluded patients who had a history of autoimmune disease or who were on systemic immunosuppression. Peripheral blood for TCR sequencing was collected from all dose cohorts at baseline, on cycle 4 day 1, and on cycle 7 day 1. Samples came from an open-label, multicenter, first-in-human phase I dose-escalation trial of ivuxolimab. The trial enrolled adults with locally advanced or metastatic head and neck squamous cell, hepatocellular, melanoma or renal cell carcinoma. CD4+ and CD8+ T cells were sorted separately from peripheral blood before TCR sequencing.

The CDR3 has 14 amino acids, counting the end cysteine and phenylalanine. Only CDR3 DNA remains: 42 bases, in frame from the first base. CDR1 SGHAT and CDR2 FQNNGV are derived from the germline V gene. Between the V and J ends, shortened by 1 base and 3 bases respectively, the junction contains 10 bases. This chain is built from TRBV11-2 and TRBJ2-7; perhaps TRBD1 is the D gene, with 6 bases matching. This TCR came from an adult with an advanced solid tumor such as melanoma, head and neck, liver or kidney cancer. The sequenced sample was CD4+ or CD8+ T cells sorted from blood, obtained in a trial of the OX40 agonist ivuxolimab. In nucleotides, the sequence is TGTGCCAGCAGCTTAGGGACAGCGCTCTACGAGCAGTACTTC. The translation is CASSLGTALYEQYF.